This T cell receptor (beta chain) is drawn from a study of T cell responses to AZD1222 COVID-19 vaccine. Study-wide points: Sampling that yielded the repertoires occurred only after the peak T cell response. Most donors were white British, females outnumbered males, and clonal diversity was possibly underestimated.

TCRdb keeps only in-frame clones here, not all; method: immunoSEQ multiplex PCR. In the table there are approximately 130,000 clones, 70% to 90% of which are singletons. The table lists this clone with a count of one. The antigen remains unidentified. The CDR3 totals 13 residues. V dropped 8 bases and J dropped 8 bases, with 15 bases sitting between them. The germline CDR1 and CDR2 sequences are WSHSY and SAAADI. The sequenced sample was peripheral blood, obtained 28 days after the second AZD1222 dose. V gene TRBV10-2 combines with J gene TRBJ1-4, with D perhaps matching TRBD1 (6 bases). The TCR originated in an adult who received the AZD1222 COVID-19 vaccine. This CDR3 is CASRDIISEKLFF. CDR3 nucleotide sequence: TGCGCCAGCCGGGACATCATCTCGGAAAAACTGTTTTTT.